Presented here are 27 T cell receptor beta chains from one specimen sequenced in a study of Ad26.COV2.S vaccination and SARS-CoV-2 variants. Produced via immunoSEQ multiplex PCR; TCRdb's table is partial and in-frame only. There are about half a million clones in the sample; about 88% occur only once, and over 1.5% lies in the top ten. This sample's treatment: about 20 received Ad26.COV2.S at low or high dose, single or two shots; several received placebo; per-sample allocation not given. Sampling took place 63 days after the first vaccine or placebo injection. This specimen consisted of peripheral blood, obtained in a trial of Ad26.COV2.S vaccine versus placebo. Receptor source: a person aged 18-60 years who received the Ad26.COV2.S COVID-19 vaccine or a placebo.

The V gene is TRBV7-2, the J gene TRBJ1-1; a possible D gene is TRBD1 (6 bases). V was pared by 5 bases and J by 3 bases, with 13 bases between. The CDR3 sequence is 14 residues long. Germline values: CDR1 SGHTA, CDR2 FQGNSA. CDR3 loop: CASSVRNRDTEAFF. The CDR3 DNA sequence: TGTGCCAGCAGCGTTCGGAACAGGGACACTGAAGCTTTCTTT.

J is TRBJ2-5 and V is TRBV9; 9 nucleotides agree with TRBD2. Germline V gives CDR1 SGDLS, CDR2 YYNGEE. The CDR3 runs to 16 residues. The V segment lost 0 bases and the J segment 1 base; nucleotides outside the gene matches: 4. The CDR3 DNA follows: TGTGCCAGCAGCGTAGGGGCTAGCGGGGTCCAAGAGACCCAGTACTTC. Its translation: CASSVGASGVQETQYF.

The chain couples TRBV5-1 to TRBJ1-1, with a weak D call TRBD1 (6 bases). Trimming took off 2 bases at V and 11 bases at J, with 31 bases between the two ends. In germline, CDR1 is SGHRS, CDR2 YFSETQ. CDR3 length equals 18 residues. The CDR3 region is CASSFGLSPGDTGSAAFF. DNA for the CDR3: TGCGCCAGCAGCTTTGGCCTAAGTCCCGGGGATACAGGGTCCGCCGCTTTCTTT. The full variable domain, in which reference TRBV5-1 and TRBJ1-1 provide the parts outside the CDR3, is KAGVTQTPRYLIKTRGQQVTLSCSPISGHRSVSWYQQTPGQGLQFLFEYFSETQRNKGNFPGRFSGRQFSNSRSEMNVSTLELGDSALYLCASSFGLSPGDTGSAAFFGQGTRLTVV.

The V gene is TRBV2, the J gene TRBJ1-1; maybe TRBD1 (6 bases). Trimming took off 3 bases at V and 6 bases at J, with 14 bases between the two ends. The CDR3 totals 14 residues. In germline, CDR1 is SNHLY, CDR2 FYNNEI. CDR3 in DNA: TGTGCCAGCAGTGACAGGGGCAGGGTTTCTGAAGCTTTCTTT. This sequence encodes CASSDRGRVSEAFF.

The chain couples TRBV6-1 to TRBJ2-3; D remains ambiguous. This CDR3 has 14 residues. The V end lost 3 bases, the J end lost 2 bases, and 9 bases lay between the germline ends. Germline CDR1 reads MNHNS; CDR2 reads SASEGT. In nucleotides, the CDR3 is TGTGCCAGCAGTGATAGGGCGTACACAGATACGCAGTATTTT. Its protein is CASSDRAYTDTQYF.

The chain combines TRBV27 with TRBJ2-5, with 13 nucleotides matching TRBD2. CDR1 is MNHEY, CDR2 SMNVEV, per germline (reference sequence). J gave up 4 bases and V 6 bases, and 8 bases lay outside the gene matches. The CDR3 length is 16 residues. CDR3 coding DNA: TGTGCCAGCAGCCCCGGACTAGCGGGAGTGGGAGAGACCCAGTACTTC. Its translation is CASSPGLAGVGETQYF.

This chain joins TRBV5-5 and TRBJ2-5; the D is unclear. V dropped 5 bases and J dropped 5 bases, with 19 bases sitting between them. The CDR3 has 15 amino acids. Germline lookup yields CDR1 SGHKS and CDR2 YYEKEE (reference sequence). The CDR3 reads CASSKDRPRWETQYF. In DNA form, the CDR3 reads TGTGCCAGCAGTAAAGACCGTCCCCGGTGGGAGACCCAGTACTTC.

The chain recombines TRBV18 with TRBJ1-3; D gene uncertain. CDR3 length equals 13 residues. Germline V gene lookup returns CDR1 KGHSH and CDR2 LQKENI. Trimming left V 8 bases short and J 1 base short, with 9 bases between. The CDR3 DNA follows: TGTGCCAGCACGGAAGGATCTGGAAACACCATATATTTT. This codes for CASTEGSGNTIYF. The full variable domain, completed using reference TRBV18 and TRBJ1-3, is NAGVMQNPRHLVRRRGQEARLRCSPMKGHSHVYWYRQLPEEGLKFMVYLQKENIIDESGMPKERFSAEFPKEGPSILRIQQVVRGDSAAYFCASTEGSGNTIYFGEGSWLTVV.

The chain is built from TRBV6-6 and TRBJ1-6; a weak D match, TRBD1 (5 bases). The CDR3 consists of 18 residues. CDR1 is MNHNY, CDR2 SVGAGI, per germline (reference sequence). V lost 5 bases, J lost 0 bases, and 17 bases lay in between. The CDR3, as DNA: TGTGCCAGCAGTCGATCCATGGGGGGGGGCTCCTATAATTCACCCCTCCACTTT. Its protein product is CASSRSMGGGSYNSPLHF.

Written as DNA, the CDR3 is TGTGCCAGCAGTCAAACAGGGAGAGAGCAGTACTTC. Translating it yields CASSQTGREQYF. This chain joins TRBV6-2 or TRBV6-3 and TRBJ2-7, with a possible D match to TRBD1 (6 bases). V was pared by 5 bases and J by 7 bases, with 12 bases between. This CDR3 has 12 amino acids. Per germline, CDR1 MNHEY and CDR2 SVGEGT.

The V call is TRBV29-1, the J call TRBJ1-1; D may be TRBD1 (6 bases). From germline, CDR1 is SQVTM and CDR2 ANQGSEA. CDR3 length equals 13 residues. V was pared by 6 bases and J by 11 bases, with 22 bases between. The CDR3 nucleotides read TGCAGCGTCGAAAGGGACAAGGGGTTGGATGCTTTCTTT. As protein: CSVERDKGLDAFF.

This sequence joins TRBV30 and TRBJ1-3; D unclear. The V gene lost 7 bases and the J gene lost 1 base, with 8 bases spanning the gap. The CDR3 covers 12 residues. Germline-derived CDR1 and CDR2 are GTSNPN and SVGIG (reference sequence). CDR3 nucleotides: TGTGCCTCCCGAGATTCTGGAAACACCATATATTTT. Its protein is CASRDSGNTIYF.

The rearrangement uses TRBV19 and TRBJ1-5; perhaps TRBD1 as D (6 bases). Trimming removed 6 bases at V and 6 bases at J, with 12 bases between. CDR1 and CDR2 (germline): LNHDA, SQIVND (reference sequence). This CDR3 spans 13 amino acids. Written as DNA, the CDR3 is TGTGCCAGTAGCGATCGGGGGGCTCAGCCCCAGCATTTT. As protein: CASSDRGAQPQHF.

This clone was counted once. CDR3 sequence reads: CASSYLASSYNEQFF. In nucleotides, the CDR3 is TGTGCCAGCAGTTATCTGGCTAGCTCCTACAATGAGCAGTTCTTC. The chain carries TRBV6-2 or TRBV6-3 and TRBJ2-1, with D unresolved. This CDR3 has 15 residues. The V end was cut by 3 bases, the J end by 0 bases, with 9 bases between. The germline gives CDR1 MNHEY, CDR2 SVGEGT.

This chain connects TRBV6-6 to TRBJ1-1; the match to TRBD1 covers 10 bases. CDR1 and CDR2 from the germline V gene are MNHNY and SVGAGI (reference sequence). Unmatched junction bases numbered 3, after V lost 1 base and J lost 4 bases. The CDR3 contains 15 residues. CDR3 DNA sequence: TGTGCCAGCAGTTACTACGGGACAGGGGCCACTGAAGCTTTCTTT. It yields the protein CASSYYGTGATEAFF.

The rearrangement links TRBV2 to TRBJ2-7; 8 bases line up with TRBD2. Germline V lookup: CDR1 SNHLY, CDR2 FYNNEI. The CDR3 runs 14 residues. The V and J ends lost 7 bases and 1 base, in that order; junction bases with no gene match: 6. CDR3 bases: TGTGCCAGCAACCCGGGAGGGCGTTCCTACGAGCAGTACTTC. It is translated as CASNPGGRSYEQYF. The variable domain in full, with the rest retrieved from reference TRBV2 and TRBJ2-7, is EPEVTQTPSHQVTQMGQEVILRCVPISNHLYFYWYRQILGQKVEFLVSFYNNEISEKSEIFDDQFSVERPDGSNFTLKIRSTKLEDSAMYFCASNPGGRSYEQYFGPGTRLTVT.

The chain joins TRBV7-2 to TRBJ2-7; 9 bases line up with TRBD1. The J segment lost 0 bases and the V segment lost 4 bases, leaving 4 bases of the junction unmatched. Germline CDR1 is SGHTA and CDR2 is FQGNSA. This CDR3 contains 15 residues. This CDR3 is CASSYPGQGSYEQYF. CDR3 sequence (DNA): TGTGCCAGCAGCTACCCGGGACAGGGCTCCTACGAGCAGTACTTC.

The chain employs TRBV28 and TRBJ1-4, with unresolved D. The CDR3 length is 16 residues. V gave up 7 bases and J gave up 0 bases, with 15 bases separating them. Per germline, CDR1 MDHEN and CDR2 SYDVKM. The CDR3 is CASTPLRAATNEKLFF. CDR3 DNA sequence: TGTGCCAGCACCCCTTTGCGGGCTGCAACTAATGAAAAACTGTTTTTT.

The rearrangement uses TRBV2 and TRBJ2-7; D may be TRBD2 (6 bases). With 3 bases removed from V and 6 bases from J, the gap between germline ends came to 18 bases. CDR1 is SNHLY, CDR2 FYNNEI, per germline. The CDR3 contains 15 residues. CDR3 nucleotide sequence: TGTGCCAGCAGTGATCGAATGACTAGGGGTGGCGAGCAGTACTTC. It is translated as CASSDRMTRGGEQYF.

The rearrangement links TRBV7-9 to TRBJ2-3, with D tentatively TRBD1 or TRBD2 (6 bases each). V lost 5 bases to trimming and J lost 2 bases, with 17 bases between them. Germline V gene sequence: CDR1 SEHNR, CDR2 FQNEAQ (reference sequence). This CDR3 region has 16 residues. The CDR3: CASSPAGGKDTDTQYF. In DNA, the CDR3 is TGTGCCAGCAGCCCCGCCGGGGGCAAAGACACAGATACGCAGTATTTT.

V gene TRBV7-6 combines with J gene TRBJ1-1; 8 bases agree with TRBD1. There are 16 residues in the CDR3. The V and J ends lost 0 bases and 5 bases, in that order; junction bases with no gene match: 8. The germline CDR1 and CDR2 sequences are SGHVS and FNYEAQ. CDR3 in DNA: TGTGCCAGCAGCTTAGCGGCCTCAGGGGGCATGACTGAAGCTTTCTTT. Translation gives CASSLAASGGMTEAFF.

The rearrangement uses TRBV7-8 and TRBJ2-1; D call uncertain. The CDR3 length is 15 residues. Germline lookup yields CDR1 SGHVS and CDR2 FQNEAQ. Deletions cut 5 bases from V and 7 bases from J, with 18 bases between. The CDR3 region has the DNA TGTGCCAGCAGCCTCTTGGACGCCCCCGGGAATGAGCAGTTCTTC. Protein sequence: CASSLLDAPGNEQFF. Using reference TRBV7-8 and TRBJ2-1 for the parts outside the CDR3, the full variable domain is GAGVSQSPRYKVAKRGQDVALRCDPISGHVSLFWYQQALGQGPEFLTYFQNEAQLDKSGLPSDRFFAERPEGSVSTLKIQRTQQEDSAVYLCASSLLDAPGNEQFFGPGTRLTVL.

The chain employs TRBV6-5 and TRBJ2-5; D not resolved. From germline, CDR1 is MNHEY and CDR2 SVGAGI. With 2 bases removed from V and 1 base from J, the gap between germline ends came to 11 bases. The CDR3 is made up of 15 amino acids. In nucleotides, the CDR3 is TGTGCCAGCAGTTACGGTACACTACTCCAAGAGACCCAGTACTTC. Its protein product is CASSYGTLLQETQYF.

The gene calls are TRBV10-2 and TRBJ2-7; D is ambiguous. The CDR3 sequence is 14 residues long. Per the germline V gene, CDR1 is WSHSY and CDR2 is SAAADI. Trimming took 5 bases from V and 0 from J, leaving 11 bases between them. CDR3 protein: CASSTGLISYEQYF. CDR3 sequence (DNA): TGCGCCAGCAGTACTGGCCTCATCTCCTACGAGCAGTACTTC.

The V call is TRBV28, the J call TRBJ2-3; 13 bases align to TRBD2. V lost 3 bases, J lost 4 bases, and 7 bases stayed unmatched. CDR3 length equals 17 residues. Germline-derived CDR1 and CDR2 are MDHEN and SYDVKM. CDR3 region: CASSFGLAGVSADTQYF. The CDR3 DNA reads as TGTGCCAGCAGTTTCGGACTAGCGGGAGTTTCCGCAGATACGCAGTATTTT. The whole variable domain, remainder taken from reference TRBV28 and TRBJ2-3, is DVKVTQSSRYLVKRTGEKVFLECVQDMDHENMFWYRQDPGLGLRLIYFSYDVKMKEKGDIPEGYSVSREKKERFSLILESASTNQTSMYLCASSFGLAGVSADTQYFGPGTRLTVL.

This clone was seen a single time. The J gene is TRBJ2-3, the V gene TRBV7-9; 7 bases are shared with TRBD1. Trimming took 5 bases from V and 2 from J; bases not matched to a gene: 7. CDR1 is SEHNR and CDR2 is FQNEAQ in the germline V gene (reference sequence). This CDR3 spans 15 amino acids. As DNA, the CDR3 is TGTGCCAGCAGCCTCGGACAGGCGTACACAGATACGCAGTATTTT. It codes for CASSLGQAYTDTQYF.

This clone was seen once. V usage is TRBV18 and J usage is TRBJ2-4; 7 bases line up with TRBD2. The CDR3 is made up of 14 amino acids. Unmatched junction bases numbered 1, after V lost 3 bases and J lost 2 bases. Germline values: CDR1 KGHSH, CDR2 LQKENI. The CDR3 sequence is CASSPGTTKNIQYF. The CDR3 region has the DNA TGTGCCAGCTCACCCGGGACTACCAAAAACATTCAGTACTTC.